Reported below is one TCR beta chain. TCRdb keeps only in-frame clones here, not all; method: immunoSEQ multiplex PCR. Of under 850,000 clones in the sample, around nine tenths are singletons; the top ten hold 0.0095% to 0.011%. The data were obtained in a study of shared T cell receptors in the human thymus. The CDR3 spans 16 residues. V dropped 1 base and J dropped 0 bases, with 9 bases sitting between them. Germline loops: CDR1 ENHRY, CDR2 SYGVKD. These data also formed part of another study, on human thymus T cells.

The receptor was derived from a boy under two years old with a congenital heart defect. Sequencing was carried out using thymocytes. The chain carries TRBV10-3 and TRBJ1-4; D is unclear. CDR3 nucleotide sequence: TGTGCCATCAGTGAGTTCACAGCAGCAACTAATGAAAAACTGTTTTTT. Translation: CAISEFTAATNEKLFF.